This is a list of T cell receptor beta chains from one sample in a study of blood T cell repertoires in COVID-19. Using immunoSEQ multiplex PCR, the repertoire was profiled, and TCRdb retains in-frame clones only, with some absent. The data show approximately 220,000 clones, about 84% seen once. Sequencing was performed on peripheral blood. Receptor source: a woman older than 75 with acute or convalescent COVID-19. The CDR3 runs from the conserved cysteine through the conserved F or W. The D gene is left open where the match is weak. Clone size is stated in some rows and not others, as once, few, many or a class when expanded.

d_gene | abundance | j_gene | v_gene | CDR3nt | CDR3aa
TRBD1 | - | TRBJ2-5 | TRBV13 | TGTGCCAGCAGCTCGGACAGGGGGGTGACCCAGTACTTC | CASSSDRGVTQYF
- | - | TRBJ1-2 | TRBV19 | TGTGCCAGTAGTATAGATCGTTATGGCTACACCTTC | CASSIDRYGYTF
- | - | TRBJ2-7 | TRBV24-1 | TGTGCCACCGGGGGAGGCGAGCAGTACTTC | CATGGGEQYF
TRBD1 | - | TRBJ1-5 | TRBV18 | TGTGCCAGCTCACCCCGGGACAGGGTTTTTCAGCCCCAGCATTTT | CASSPRDRVFQPQHF
TRBD2 | - | TRBJ2-1 | TRBV28 | TGTGCCAGCAGTGTGACTAGCGGGGGGTACAATGAGCAGTTCTTC | CASSVTSGGYNEQFF
- | once | TRBJ2-2 | TRBV7-2 | TGTGCCAGCAGCCCTCTATACGGGGAGCTGTTTTTT | CASSPLYGELFF
- | - | TRBJ2-3 | TRBV6-4 | TGTGCCAGCAGGCCGGTCGGGACAGATACGCAGTATTTT | CASRPVGTDTQYF
TRBD1 | - | TRBJ1-1 | TRBV6-5 | TGTGCCAGCAGTTACTCGGGACAGGGGGGGACTGAAGCTTTCTTT | CASSYSGQGGTEAFF
- | - | TRBJ2-7 | TRBV7-8 | TGTGCCAGCAGCCTAGGCCTTCGGGCTGGACTTACCTACGAGCAGTACTTC | CASSLGLRAGLTYEQYF
- | few | TRBJ1-2 | TRBV6-5 | TGTGCCAGCAGTTACGATGTTTTAGCTAACTATGGCTACACCTTC | CASSYDVLANYGYTF
- | - | TRBJ2-5 | TRBV4-1 | TGCGCCAGCAGCCAAGATCAGGCCAGCGCAGGGGAGGAGACCCAGTACTTC | CASSQDQASAGEETQYF
- | - | TRBJ1-4 | TRBV5-5 | TGTGCCAGCAGCTTGGTTAGGGGACTTTACGAAAAACTGTTTTTT | CASSLVRGLYEKLFF
- | - | TRBJ1-2 | TRBV10-2 | TGCGCCAGCAGTGAGGGAACCGGGGGCTACACCTTC | CASSEGTGGYTF
TRBD1 | - | TRBJ1-1 | TRBV9 | TGTGCCAGCAGCGCTTCTACAGGGGTGAACACTGAAGCTTTCTTT | CASSASTGVNTEAFF
- | - | TRBJ2-5 | TRBV6-5 | TGTGCCAGCAGGAGGGGGAGTGACAGCCAAGAGACCCAGTACTTC | CASRRGSDSQETQYF
TRBD2 | few | TRBJ2-3 | TRBV27 | TGTGCCAGCAGTTTATCAGGACTAGCGGGAGATACGCAGTATTTT | CASSLSGLAGDTQYF
- | - | TRBJ1-2 | TRBV4-1 | TGCGCCAGCAGCCCGGGGGGGGCGGGTCATGGCTACACCTTC | CASSPGGAGHGYTF
TRBD1 | few | TRBJ1-2 | TRBV7-8 | TGTGCCAGCAGCCTCCGGGACAGGGAAAAAAGCTATGGCTACACCTTC | CASSLRDREKSYGYTF
TRBD2 | - | TRBJ2-5 | TRBV5-1 | TGCGCCAGCAGCTTGTCCAGGACTAGCGGGGGGGCCGTCCCAGAGACCCAGTACTTC | CASSLSRTSGGAVPETQYF
- | - | TRBJ1-2 | TRBV28 | TGTGCCAGCCTCTCCCGGACAGCCAGCACCTTC | CASLSRTASTF
- | - | TRBJ2-3 | TRBV19 | TGTGCCAGTAGTTACGGGAGCCCTGGGACAGATACGCAGTATTTT | CASSYGSPGTDTQYF
TRBD1 | - | TRBJ2-7 | TRBV27 | TGTGCCAGCAGTTTCGGGACAGGAACCTACGAGCAGTACTTC | CASSFGTGTYEQYF
- | - | TRBJ2-5 | TRBV6-5 | TGTGCCAGCAGTCCCAGGGGTGGGGAGACCCAGTACTTC | CASSPRGGETQYF
- | - | TRBJ1-3 | TRBV3-1/TRBV3-2 | TGTGCCAGCAGACTGACTCCCAGCTCTGGAAACACCATATATTTT | CASRLTPSSGNTIYF
TRBD1 | - | TRBJ1-1 | TRBV7-8 | TGTGCCAGCACCCGGACAGGGACGAACACTGAAGCTTTCTTT | CASTRTGTNTEAFF
TRBD2 | once | TRBJ2-5 | TRBV18 | TGTGCCAGCTCAACTACGCCAGGGGACACTAGCGGGAAACGAGAGACCCAGTACTTC | CASSTTPGDTSGKRETQYF
TRBD1 | - | TRBJ2-7 | TRBV18 | TGTGCCAGCTCACCATCGCAGGGACAGGTCCTCGGCGAGCAGTACTTC | CASSPSQGQVLGEQYF
TRBD2 | - | TRBJ2-1 | TRBV6-2/TRBV6-3 | TGTGCCAGCAGTCCCGGACTAGCGGTCCTTTACAATGAGCAGTTCTTC | CASSPGLAVLYNEQFF
TRBD1 | - | TRBJ2-7 | TRBV28 | TGTGCCAGCAGGGGACAGGGCAGCACCCAGCAGTACTTC | CASRGQGSTQQYF
TRBD1 | - | TRBJ1-5 | TRBV9 | TGTGCCAGCAGCGTAGACGGGACAGGGAGGCAGCCCCAGCATTTT | CASSVDGTGRQPQHF
TRBD1 | few | TRBJ1-4 | TRBV4-1 | TGCGCCAGCAGCCTGGGACAGGGGGCGCGGGGTTGGGATGAAAAACTGTTTTTT | CASSLGQGARGWDEKLFF
- | once | TRBJ2-7 | TRBV19 | TGTGCCAGTAGGGGGGGAACCTACGAGCAGTACTTC | CASRGGTYEQYF
TRBD1 | - | TRBJ2-7 | TRBV6-1 | TGTGCCAGCAGTGATACAGGGGGGCCCTACGAGCAGTACTTC | CASSDTGGPYEQYF
- | - | TRBJ1-2 | TRBV2 | TGTGCCAGCAGTCAGGTCGCTAACTATGGCTACACCTTC | CASSQVANYGYTF
- | - | TRBJ2-1 | TRBV11-2 | TGTGCCAGCAGCTTAGATCTAGACAATGAGCAGTTCTTC | CASSLDLDNEQFF